The TCR beta chain described here comes from a study of T cells in Graves' hyperthyroidism and ophthalmopathy. Study findings and constraints: Blood also held most thyroid clonotypes expanded beyond 0.001.

TCR beta CDR3 regions were amplified from RNA. An initial round of RT-PCR targeting the TCR CDR3 relied on the HTBI primer set. MiXCR was run by TCRdb on the multiplex PCR reads, yielding one entry per CDR3 protein. Among approximately 640,000 distinct CDR3 sequences listed, roughly 16% were seen once. The CDR3 covers 16 residues. Germline CDR1 MDHEN, CDR2 SYDVKM. V lost 5 bases to trimming and J lost 3 bases; unmatched junction nucleotides: 8. Graves' hyperthyroidism is called stable when ophthalmopathy does not progress within 18 months. Patients were excluded because of uncontrolled infection, other autoimmune disease, pregnancy or lactation. This clonotype has a count of ten or more. Its antigen is not known.

Sequenced sample: blood. The J gene is TRBJ1-1, the V gene TRBV28, with 11 bases that match TRBD1. The TCR sequence derives from a woman under 40 with Graves' hyperthyroidism. The CDR3: CASSPGTGGRDTEAFF. The CDR3, as DNA: TGTGCCAGCAGTCCCGGGACAGGGGGGAGGGACACTGAAGCTTTCTTT.